This entry features one T cell receptor (beta chain) sequence. The sample is drawn from a study of cytomegalovirus exposure and HLA in healthy donors. Germline V lookup: CDR1 MDHEN, CDR2 SYDVKM. CDR3 length equals 16 residues. Deletions cut 4 bases from V and 0 bases from J, with 13 bases between. Researchers ran the PCR with 60 Vbeta and 13 Jbeta primers. TCRdb's copy holds only in-frame clones and misses some; the assay was immunoSEQ multiplex PCR. Seen here are around 82,000 clones, roughly 79% observed once, and the top ten hold 4.5% to 7%. The source of this sequence is a male donor in good health and CMV-seropositive. V is TRBV28 and J is TRBJ1-3; no reliable D call. Specimen: PBMCs. The CDR3 here is CASSYPFRSSGNTIYF. The CDR3 nucleotides are TGTGCCAGCAGTTATCCGTTCAGGTCCTCTGGAAACACCATATATTTT.